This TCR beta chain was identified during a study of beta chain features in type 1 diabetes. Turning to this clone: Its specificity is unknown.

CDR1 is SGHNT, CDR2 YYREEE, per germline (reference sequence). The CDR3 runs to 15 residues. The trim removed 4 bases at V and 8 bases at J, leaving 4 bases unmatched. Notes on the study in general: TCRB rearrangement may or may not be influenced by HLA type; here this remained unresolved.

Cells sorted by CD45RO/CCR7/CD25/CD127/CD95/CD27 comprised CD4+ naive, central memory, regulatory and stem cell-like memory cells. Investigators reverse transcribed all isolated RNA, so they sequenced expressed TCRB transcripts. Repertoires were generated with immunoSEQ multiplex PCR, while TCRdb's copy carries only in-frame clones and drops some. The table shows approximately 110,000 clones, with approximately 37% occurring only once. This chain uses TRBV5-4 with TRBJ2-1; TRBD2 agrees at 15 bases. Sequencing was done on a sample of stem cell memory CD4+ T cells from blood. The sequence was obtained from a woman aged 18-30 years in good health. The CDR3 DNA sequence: TGTGCCAGCAGCACCGGACTAGCGGGAGGGTATGAGCAGTTCTTC. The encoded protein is CASSTGLAGGYEQFF.